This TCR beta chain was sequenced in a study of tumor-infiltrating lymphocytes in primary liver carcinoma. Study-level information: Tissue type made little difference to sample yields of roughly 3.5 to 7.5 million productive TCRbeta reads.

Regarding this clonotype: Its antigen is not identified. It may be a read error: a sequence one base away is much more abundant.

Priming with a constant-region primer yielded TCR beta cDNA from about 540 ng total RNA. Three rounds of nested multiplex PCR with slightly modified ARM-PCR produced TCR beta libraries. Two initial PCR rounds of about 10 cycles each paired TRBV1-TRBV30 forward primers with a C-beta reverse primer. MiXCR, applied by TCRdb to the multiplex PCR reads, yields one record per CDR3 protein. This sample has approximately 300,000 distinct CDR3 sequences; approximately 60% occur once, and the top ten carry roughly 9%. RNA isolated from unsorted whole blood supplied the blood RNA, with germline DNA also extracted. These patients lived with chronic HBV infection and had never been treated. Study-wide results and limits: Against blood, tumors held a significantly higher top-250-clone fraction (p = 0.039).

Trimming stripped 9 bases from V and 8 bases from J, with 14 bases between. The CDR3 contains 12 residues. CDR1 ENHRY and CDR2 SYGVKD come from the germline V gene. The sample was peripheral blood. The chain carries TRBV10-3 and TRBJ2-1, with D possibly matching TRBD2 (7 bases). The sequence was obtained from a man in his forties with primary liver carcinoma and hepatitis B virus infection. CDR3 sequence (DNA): TGTGCCATAGGACGGGGGGCCCATGAGCAGTTCTTC. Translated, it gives CAIGRGAHEQFF.